What follows are 29 T cell receptor beta chains derived from one specimen sequenced in a study of shared clonotypes between healthy human individuals. The protocol was immunoSEQ multiplex PCR, while the TCRdb copy is restricted to in-frame clones and leaves out a portion. The sample gives about half a million clones, approximately 80% of which show up once; 9.5% to 15% is in the top ten. The sample taken for sequencing was PBMCs. Every receptor here comes from a woman in her forties in good health. Some clones in this sample may be carry-over from other donors' samples.

The CDR3: CAWSQRGEGYTF. CDR3 coding DNA: TGTGCCTGGAGTCAACGTGGGGAGGGCTACACCTTC. The chain uses TRBV30 and TRBJ1-2; D is ambiguous. The germline CDR1 and CDR2 sequences are GTSNPN and SVGIG (reference sequence). V dropped 2 bases and J dropped 8 bases, with 12 bases sitting between them. This CDR3 is 12 amino acids long.

The V call is TRBV5-4, the J call TRBJ2-3, with 7 bases identical to TRBD2. The CDR3 contains 14 residues. Germline trimming cut 2 bases from V and 4 bases from J; bases unmatched to any gene: 4. Looked up from germline, CDR1 is SGHNT and CDR2 is YYREEE (reference sequence). CDR3 sequence reads: CASSFFGRPDTQYF. Written as DNA, the CDR3 is TGTGCCAGCAGCTTTTTCGGGAGGCCAGATACGCAGTATTTT.

The CDR3 DNA reads as TGTGCCAGCAGCCGGGACTGGAACTACGAGCAGTACTTC. This codes for CASSRDWNYEQYF. This chain links TRBV7-2 with TRBJ2-7, with D perhaps TRBD2 (6 bases). This CDR3 is built from 13 residues. Per the germline V gene, CDR1 is SGHTA and CDR2 is FQGNSA. The V gene lost 5 bases and the J gene lost 3 bases, with 11 bases spanning the gap.

The genes are TRBV5-1 and TRBJ1-4; 9 nucleotides align to TRBD1. This CDR3 comprises 15 residues. Unmatched junction bases numbered 5, after V lost 4 bases and J lost 4 bases. CDR1 is SGHRS and CDR2 is YFSETQ in the germline V gene. This CDR3 reads CASSAGTGINEKLFF. CDR3 DNA: TGCGCCAGCAGCGCCGGGACAGGGATTAATGAAAAACTGTTTTTT.

The rearrangement links TRBV4-1 to TRBJ2-7; TRBD1 is a possible D gene (5 bases). CDR3 size: 16 residues. CDR1 MGHRA and CDR2 YSYEKL come from the germline V gene. V was trimmed by 1 base and J by 6 bases, leaving 19 bases between them. The DNA for the CDR3 is TGCGCCAGCAGCCAAGGGGCAGGGCCCTCAGTGGGCGAGCAGTACTTC. Its translation is CASSQGAGPSVGEQYF.

V is TRBV5-1 and J is TRBJ2-7, with 11 bases that match TRBD1. With V trimmed by 3 bases and J by 7 bases, 9 bases remained unmatched. Looked up from germline, CDR1 is SGHRS and CDR2 is YFSETQ. The CDR3 is 15 residues long. CDR3 sequence reads: CASSSDGQGAREQYF. The CDR3 DNA reads as TGCGCCAGCAGCTCGGACGGACAGGGGGCAAGGGAGCAGTACTTC.

The chain uses TRBV27 and TRBJ2-1; D is unclear. Trimming took off 2 bases at V and 10 bases at J, with 12 bases between the two ends. This CDR3 has 13 residues. Germline V gene sequence: CDR1 MNHEY, CDR2 SMNVEV (reference sequence). Written as DNA, the CDR3 is TGTGCCAGCAGTTTAAATGTAGGAATAGAGCAGTTCTTC. The encoded protein is CASSLNVGIEQFF.

The chain links TRBV18 to TRBJ1-3; D perhaps matches TRBD1 (6 bases). From germline, CDR1 is KGHSH and CDR2 LQKENI. The CDR3 runs 15 residues. V was trimmed by 3 bases and J by 0 bases, leaving 9 bases between them. The CDR3 protein is CASSPETGSGNTIYF. The CDR3 DNA follows: TGTGCCAGCTCACCCGAGACAGGCTCTGGAAACACCATATATTTT.

The chain combines TRBV15 with TRBJ2-5; TRBD2 matches at 8 bases. J was trimmed by 5 bases and V by 3 bases; bases with no gene match: 8. The CDR3 contains 15 residues. Germline V CDR1 and CDR2: LNHNV, YYDKDF (reference sequence). DNA for the CDR3: TGTGCCACCAGCAGCGCCGGGAGGGCCTCGGAGACCCAGTACTTC. Protein: CATSSAGRASETQYF.

This clone has only a few counts. It is likely a read error: a sequence one base away is far more abundant. This specimen includes other DNA sequences encoding the same CDR3. V usage is TRBV30 and J usage is TRBJ2-5; D is ambiguous. The germline CDR1 and CDR2 sequences are GTSNPN and SVGIG (reference sequence). Trimming took off 0 bases at V and 7 bases at J, with 15 bases between the two ends. CDR3 length equals 14 residues. In nucleotides, the CDR3 is TGTGCCTGGAGTGTAATCGGCAACCTCGGGACCCAGTACTTC. This gives the protein CAWSVIGNLGTQYF. Full variable domain (missing parts from reference TRBV30 and TRBJ2-5): SQTIHQWPATLVQPVGSPLSLECTVEGTSNPNLYWYRQAAGRGLQLLFYSVGIGQISSEVPQNLSASRPQDRQFILSSKKLLLSDSGFYLCAWSVIGNLGTQYFGPGTRLLVL.

The rearrangement joins TRBV6-1 to TRBJ2-3; TRBD2 matches 9 bases. J lost 2 bases, V lost 4 bases, and 10 bases had no gene match. The CDR3 runs to 17 residues. Per the germline V gene, CDR1 is MNHNS and CDR2 is SASEGT. The DNA for the CDR3 is TGTGCCAGCAGTGCCCGACTAGCGGCAATTGACACAGATACGCAGTATTTT. Protein sequence: CASSARLAAIDTDTQYF.

Worth noting for this clone: A far more abundant clone sits one base away, making this likely a read error. This chain links TRBV28 with TRBJ2-7; tentatively, D is TRBD1 or TRBD2 (5 bases each). Trimming left V 4 bases short and J 6 bases short, with 22 bases between. This CDR3 is 16 amino acids long. Germline assignment: CDR1 MDHEN and CDR2 SYDVKM. The CDR3 is CASSSRDPPPEFEQYF. The CDR3 coding sequence is TGTGCCAGCAGTTCCAGGGACCCTCCCCCTGAGTTCGAGCAGTACTTC.

This clone appeared a single time. The chain joins TRBV6-1 to TRBJ1-6, with D perhaps TRBD1 (5 bases). The CDR3 is made up of 14 amino acids. Germline loops: CDR1 MNHNS, CDR2 SASEGT. V shed 11 bases and J shed 6 bases, with 17 bases lying between them. CDR3: CAVSSGGVNSPLHF. The CDR3 coding sequence is TGTGCCGTTAGTTCCGGGGGGGTTAATTCACCCCTCCACTTT.

This chain connects TRBV27 to TRBJ1-2; perhaps TRBD1 as D (5 bases). In germline, CDR1 is MNHEY, CDR2 SMNVEV (reference sequence). This CDR3 is 14 amino acids long. The germline V and J ends were trimmed by 3 bases and 5 bases, with 13 bases remaining between them. For the CDR3, the DNA is TGTGCCAGCAGTTTTTTAGCTGGGGGATATGGCTACACCTTC. It is translated as CASSFLAGGYGYTF.

This clone came up once. The genes are TRBV9 and TRBJ2-1, with TRBD2 matching 11 bases. The CDR3 extends over 18 amino acids. Trimming removed 1 base from V and 4 bases from J; junction bases left unmatched: 10. The germline CDR1 and CDR2 sequences are SGDLS and YYNGEE. CDR3 amino acids: CASSVSPIAGGKYNEQFF. In DNA form, the CDR3 reads TGTGCCAGCAGCGTATCCCCTATAGCGGGAGGGAAGTACAATGAGCAGTTCTTC.

This chain links TRBV11-2 with TRBJ2-5; D is tentatively TRBD1 or TRBD2 (5 bases each). Germline V gene sequence: CDR1 SGHAT, CDR2 FQNNGV. CDR3 length: 13 residues. Trimming stripped 5 bases from V and 5 bases from J, with 12 bases between. CDR3 nucleotides: TGTGCCAGCAGCCTAGGTTGGGGGGAGACCCAGTACTTC. As protein: CASSLGWGETQYF.

V is TRBV4-1 and J is TRBJ2-1, with 8 bases fitting TRBD2. Germline assignment: CDR1 MGHRA and CDR2 YSYEKL. The CDR3 has 17 residues. The J segment lost 3 bases and the V segment lost 0 bases, leaving 7 bases of the junction unmatched. The DNA for the CDR3 is TGCGCCAGCAGCCAAGAGGTGGGACTAGAGTTCTACAATGAGCAGTTCTTC. Translating it yields CASSQEVGLEFYNEQFF.

The chain has TRBV28 and TRBJ2-7; 13 bases are a match to TRBD2. CDR3 size: 17 residues. Per the germline V gene, CDR1 is MDHEN and CDR2 is SYDVKM. The V segment lost 5 bases and the J segment 4 bases; nucleotides outside the gene matches: 11. In DNA form, the CDR3 reads TGTGCCAGCAGTCCCACTAGCGGGAGGGCCTCGAGTTACGAGCAGTACTTC. This codes for CASSPTSGRASSYEQYF.

The chain has TRBV7-8 and TRBJ2-1; D might be TRBD2 (5 bases). V shed 5 bases and J shed 4 bases, with 15 bases lying between them. The germline V gene has CDR1 SGHVS and CDR2 FQNEAQ. The CDR3 runs to 15 residues. The CDR3 is CASSISRGPYNEQFF. The CDR3 bases are TGTGCCAGCAGCATTAGCAGAGGGCCGTACAATGAGCAGTTCTTC.

This clone has ten or more counts. The V and J genes are TRBV6-4 and TRBJ2-3; 10 nucleotides match TRBD2. Trimming cost V 6 bases and J 4 bases; bases outside gene matches: 10. The CDR3 runs to 16 residues. CDR1 and CDR2 from the germline V gene are MRHNA and SNTAGT. CDR3 in DNA: TGTGCCAGCAGCCAAAGGGCAGCGGGAGGGTCAGATACGCAGTATTTT. Amino acid sequence: CASSQRAAGGSDTQYF.

This clone has only one observation. The chain is built from TRBV25-1 and TRBJ2-5; D not resolved. The J call is doubtful: the DNA matches TRBJ2-7 better. Germline V lookup: CDR1 MGHDK, CDR2 SYGVNS. The CDR3 length is 14 residues. The chain's CDR3 is CASSECLVCYEQYF. For the CDR3, the DNA is TGTGCCAGCAGTGAGTGTCTCGTTTGCTACGAGCAGTACTTC.

The chain carries TRBV4-2 and TRBJ2-7; 8 positions agree with TRBD2. This CDR3 is 18 amino acids long. Germline CDR1 LGHNA, CDR2 YNFKEQ. Germline trimming cut 0 bases from V and 1 base from J; bases unmatched to any gene: 11. The DNA for the CDR3 is TGTGCCAGCAGCCAAGATAGTGGTAGCGGGGCCCTTTCCTACGAGCAGTACTTC. Amino acids: CASSQDSGSGALSYEQYF.

The chain couples TRBV7-4 to TRBJ1-1; D might be TRBD1 (5 bases). Germline V gene sequence: CDR1 SGHVT, CDR2 SQSDAQ. The V end was cut by 5 bases, the J end by 6 bases, with 7 bases between. There are 11 residues in the CDR3. The CDR3 loop reads CASSQGPEAFF. Here the CDR3 DNA reads TGTGCCAGCAGCCAGGGACCTGAAGCTTTCTTT. Combining the CDR3 with reference TRBV7-4 and TRBJ1-1 gives the whole variable domain GAGVSQSPRYKVAKRGRDVALRCDSISGHVTLYWYRQTLGQGSEVLTYSQSDAQRDKSGRPSGRFSAERPERSVSTLKIQRTEQGDSAVYLCASSQGPEAFFGQGTRLTVV.

The V and J genes are TRBV2 and TRBJ2-5; TRBD2 is a possible D gene (6 bases). Trimming removed 4 bases at V and 4 bases at J, with 13 bases between. In germline, CDR1 is SNHLY, CDR2 FYNNEI. The CDR3 is made up of 14 amino acids. CDR3 nucleotide sequence: TGTGCCAGCAGTGTTGGGAGGTCGGGAGAGACCCAGTACTTC. It is translated as CASSVGRSGETQYF.

The V call is TRBV2, the J call TRBJ2-3, with D tentatively TRBD1 or TRBD2 (6 bases each). Germline CDR1 SNHLY, CDR2 FYNNEI. The CDR3 is 14 residues long. The V end was cut by 6 bases, the J end by 3 bases, with 13 bases between. The CDR3 DNA follows: TGTGCCAGCAGGGACAGACTAGGGACAGATACGCAGTATTTT. As protein: CASRDRLGTDTQYF. The full variable domain, its missing parts supplied by reference TRBV2 and TRBJ2-3, is EPEVTQTPSHQVTQMGQEVILRCVPISNHLYFYWYRQILGQKVEFLVSFYNNEISEKSEIFDDQFSVERPDGSNFTLKIRSTKLEDSAMYFCASRDRLGTDTQYFGPGTRLTVL.

J is TRBJ2-2 and V is TRBV9; D not certain. Germline V gene sequence: CDR1 SGDLS, CDR2 YYNGEE. V shed 6 bases and J shed 3 bases, with 9 bases lying between them. The CDR3 extends over 13 amino acids. This CDR3 is CASNKRDTGELFF. As DNA, the CDR3 is TGTGCCAGCAACAAAAGGGACACCGGGGAGCTGTTTTTT.

This clone was counted between two and nine times. The chain uses TRBV2 and TRBJ1-2; no clear D. Germline V gene sequence: CDR1 SNHLY, CDR2 FYNNEI. V shed 4 bases and J shed 5 bases, with 11 bases lying between them. This CDR3 comprises 13 residues. The CDR3 nucleotides read TGTGCCAGCAGTGGGGGATTGGGGTATGGCTACACCTTC. Its protein is CASSGGLGYGYTF.

The V and J genes are TRBV2 and TRBJ2-6; 9 positions agree with TRBD1. Germline V gives CDR1 SNHLY, CDR2 FYNNEI. The J segment lost 4 bases and the V segment lost 1 base, leaving 5 bases of the junction unmatched. This CDR3 spans 17 amino acids. The CDR3 reads CASSEEWTGVGANVLTF. The CDR3 DNA sequence: TGTGCCAGCAGTGAAGAATGGACAGGGGTCGGGGCCAACGTCCTGACTTTC.

The CDR3 DNA reads as TGTGCCAGCAGCTTAGGGACCCAGGGGGGAGTGGAGACCCAGTACTTC. This sequence encodes CASSLGTQGGVETQYF. The chain employs TRBV7-9 and TRBJ2-5, with a tentative D call TRBD1 (7 bases). The V gene's germline CDR1 is SEHNR and CDR2 FQNEAQ (reference sequence). This CDR3 has 16 residues. The germline V and J ends were trimmed by 1 base and 5 bases, with 17 bases remaining between them. The full variable domain, its missing parts supplied by reference TRBV7-9 and TRBJ2-5, is DTGVSQNPRHKITKRGQNVTFRCDPISEHNRLYWYRQTLGQGPEFLTYFQNEAQLEKSRLLSDRFSAERPKGSFSTLEIQRTEQGDSAMYLCASSLGTQGGVETQYFGPGTRLLVL.